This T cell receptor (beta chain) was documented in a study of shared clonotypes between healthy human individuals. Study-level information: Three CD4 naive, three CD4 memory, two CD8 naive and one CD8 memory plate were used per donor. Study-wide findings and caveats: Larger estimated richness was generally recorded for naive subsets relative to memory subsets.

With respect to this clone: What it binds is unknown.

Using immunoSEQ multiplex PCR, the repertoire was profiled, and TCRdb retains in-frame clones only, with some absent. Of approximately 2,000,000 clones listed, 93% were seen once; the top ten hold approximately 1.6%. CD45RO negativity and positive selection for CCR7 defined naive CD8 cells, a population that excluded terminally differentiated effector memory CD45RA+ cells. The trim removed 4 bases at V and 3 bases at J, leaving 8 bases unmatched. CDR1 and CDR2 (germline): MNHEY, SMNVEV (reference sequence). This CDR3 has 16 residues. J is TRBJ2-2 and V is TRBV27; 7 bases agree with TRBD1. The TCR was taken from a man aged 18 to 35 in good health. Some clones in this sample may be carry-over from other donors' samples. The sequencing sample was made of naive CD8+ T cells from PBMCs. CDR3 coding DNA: TGTGCCAGCAGTTGGGGAACAGGGGAATACACCGGGGAGCTGTTTTTT. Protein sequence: CASSWGTGEYTGELFF.